A single T cell receptor beta chain is shown here with its context. This record comes from a study of blood T cell repertoires in COVID-19. Sequenced by immunoSEQ multiplex PCR; TCRdb stores in-frame clones only, minus some. The sample lists about 210,000 clones, less than 90% occurring once. CDR1 and CDR2 from the germline V gene are SQVTM and ANQGSEA. CDR3 size: 14 residues. Unmatched junction bases numbered 4, after V lost 5 bases and J lost 2 bases. The chain links TRBV29-1 to TRBJ2-7; 12 bases map to TRBD1. Sequencing was carried out using peripheral blood. The source is a middle-aged man with acute or convalescent COVID-19. The CDR3 coding sequence is TGCAGCGTTCCCGGGACAGGGGGCCCCTACGAGCAGTACTTC. This codes for CSVPGTGGPYEQYF.